These 10 T cell receptor beta chains were all obtained from the same sample, sequenced in a study of identical twins. Each CDR3 protein is one row after TCRdb ran MiXCR on the 5' RACE reads. The sample contains around 100,000 distinct CDR3 sequences, about 6% of which appear only once. What was sequenced was memory T cells sorted from blood. Receptor source: a woman aged 45-59 years in good health.

This clonotype was seen more than once but under ten times. CDR3 region: CASPLRPGGTGELFF. The CDR3 DNA reads TGTGCCAGTCCACTACGCCCCGGAGGAACCGGGGAGCTGTTTTTT. This rearrangement joins TRBV6-1 to TRBJ2-2; D is possibly TRBD2 (5 bases). Germline values: CDR1 MNHNS, CDR2 SASEGT. With 9 bases removed from V and 5 bases from J, the gap between germline ends came to 19 bases. The CDR3 runs to 15 residues.

This chain links TRBV5-6 with TRBJ2-7; no reliable D call. Germline V CDR1 and CDR2: SGHDT, YYEEEE. This CDR3 region has 14 residues. The V end lost 6 bases, the J end lost 4 bases, and 17 bases lay between the germline ends. The CDR3 protein is CASTPKYSLYEQYF. CDR3 DNA sequence: TGTGCCAGCACTCCTAAGTATTCGCTATACGAGCAGTACTTC.

This clonotype was recorded at least ten times. The genes are TRBV20-1 and TRBJ2-3; the D call may be TRBD1 or TRBD2 (6 bases each). The V and J ends lost 6 bases and 0 bases respectively, with 16 bases between them. The CDR3 spans 15 residues. The germline V gene encodes CDR1 DFQATT and CDR2 SNEGSKA (reference sequence). The CDR3 protein is CSAPVPGASTDTQYF. In DNA, the CDR3 is TGCAGTGCCCCCGTACCGGGGGCTAGCACAGATACGCAGTATTTT.

This clonotype was seen many times. The CDR3 coding sequence is TGTGCCAGCAGCGGTAGCGGTAACGGGGAGCTGTTTTTT. It yields the protein CASSGSGNGELFF. The chain recombines TRBV7-3 with TRBJ2-2; tentative D call: TRBD2 (6 bases). There are 13 residues in the CDR3. Germline assignment: CDR1 SGHTA and CDR2 FQGTGA. Trimming cost V 5 bases and J 7 bases, with 11 bases left between them.

This clonotype was seen repeatedly, ten times or more. J is TRBJ1-6 and V is TRBV27, with D perhaps matching TRBD1 (6 bases). Trimming stripped 6 bases from V and 10 bases from J, with 13 bases between. CDR1 MNHEY and CDR2 SMNVEV come from the germline V gene (reference sequence). CDR3 length equals 13 residues. CDR3 residues: CASRPQGPSPLHF. CDR3 nucleotide sequence: TGTGCCAGCAGGCCACAGGGCCCATCACCCCTCCACTTT.

The table lists this clonotype with many counts. This chain joins TRBV7-9 and TRBJ2-3; D unclear. The CDR3 totals 15 residues. Trimming removed 3 bases at V and 8 bases at J, with 18 bases between. The germline V gene has CDR1 SEHNR and CDR2 FQNEAQ (reference sequence). Here the CDR3 DNA reads TGTGCCAGCAGCTTTTCCTCCCTAGAGCTCCTTACGCAGTATTTT. This gives the protein CASSFSSLELLTQYF.

This clonotype has more than one count but fewer than ten. The chain carries TRBV7-8 and TRBJ2-3; 7 positions match TRBD1. Germline trimming cut 5 bases from V and 1 base from J; bases unmatched to any gene: 6. The germline V gene encodes CDR1 SGHVS and CDR2 FQNEAQ. The CDR3 contains 15 residues. CDR3 sequence: CASSTPDRGTDTQYF. CDR3 nucleotides: TGTGCCAGCAGCACACCAGACAGGGGCACAGATACGCAGTATTTT.

There are many counts of this clonotype. The chain links TRBV15 to TRBJ2-1; the D gene is possibly TRBD1 (6 bases). V lost 1 base to trimming and J lost 0 bases, with 7 bases between them. Germline assignment: CDR1 LNHNV and CDR2 YYDKDF (reference sequence). The CDR3 covers 15 residues. This chain's CDR3 is CATSRARGSYNEQFF. In DNA form, the CDR3 reads TGTGCCACCAGCAGAGCCAGGGGCTCCTACAATGAGCAGTTCTTC.

This clonotype was observed many times. The chain recombines TRBV9 with TRBJ2-1; D is unresolved. V gave up 2 bases and J gave up 0 bases, with 9 bases separating them. The germline V gene has CDR1 SGDLS and CDR2 YYNGEE. This CDR3 region has 15 residues. The CDR3 here is CASSVQPSSYNEQFF. DNA for the CDR3: TGTGCCAGCAGCGTTCAGCCCAGCTCCTACAATGAGCAGTTCTTC.

The genes are TRBV30 and TRBJ2-4; 8 nucleotides match TRBD1. The CDR3 sequence is 14 residues long. Losses at the gene ends were 5 bases for V and 3 bases for J; bases not matched to a gene: 6. CDR1 and CDR2 from the germline V gene are GTSNPN and SVGIG (reference sequence). CDR3 in amino acids: CAWGLGQVKNIQYF. The CDR3 nucleotides are TGTGCCTGGGGACTGGGACAGGTCAAAAACATTCAGTACTTC.